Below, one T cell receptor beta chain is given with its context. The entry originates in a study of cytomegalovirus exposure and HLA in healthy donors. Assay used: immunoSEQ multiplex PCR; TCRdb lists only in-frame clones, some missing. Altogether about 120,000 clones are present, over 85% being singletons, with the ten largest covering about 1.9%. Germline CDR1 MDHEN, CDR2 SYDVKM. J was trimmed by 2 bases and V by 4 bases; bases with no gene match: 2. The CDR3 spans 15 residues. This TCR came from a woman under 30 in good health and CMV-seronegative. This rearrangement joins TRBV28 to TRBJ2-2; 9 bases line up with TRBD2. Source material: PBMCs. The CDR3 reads CASSYSGSNTGELFF. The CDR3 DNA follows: TGTGCCAGCAGTTATAGCGGGAGCAACACCGGGGAGCTGTTTTTT.